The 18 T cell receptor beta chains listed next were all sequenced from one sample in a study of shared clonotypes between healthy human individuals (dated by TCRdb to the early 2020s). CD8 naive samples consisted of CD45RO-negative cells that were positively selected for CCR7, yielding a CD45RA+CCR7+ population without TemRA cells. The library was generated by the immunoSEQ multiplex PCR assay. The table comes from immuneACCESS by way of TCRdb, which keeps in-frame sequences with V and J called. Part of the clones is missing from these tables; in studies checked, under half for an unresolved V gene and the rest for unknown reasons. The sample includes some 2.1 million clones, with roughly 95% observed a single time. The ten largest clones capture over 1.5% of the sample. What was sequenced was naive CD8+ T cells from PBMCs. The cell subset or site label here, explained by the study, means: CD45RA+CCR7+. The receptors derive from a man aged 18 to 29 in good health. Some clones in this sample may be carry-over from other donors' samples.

The CDR3: CASSLGPLARETQYF. CDR3 nucleotides: TGCGCCAGCAGTCTGGGGCCCCTGGCCCGAGAGACCCAGTACTTC. The chain links TRBV4-1 to TRBJ2-5; possibly TRBD1 for D (5 bases). Germline CDR1 MGHRA, CDR2 YSYEKL. CDR3 size: 15 residues. Trimming took off 6 bases at V and 4 bases at J, with 18 bases between the two ends.

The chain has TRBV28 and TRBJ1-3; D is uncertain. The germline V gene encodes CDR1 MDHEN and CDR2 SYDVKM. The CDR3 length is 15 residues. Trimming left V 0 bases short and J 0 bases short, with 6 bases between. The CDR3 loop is CASSLWGSSGNTIYF. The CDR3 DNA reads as TGTGCCAGCAGTTTATGGGGGAGCTCTGGAAACACCATATATTTT.

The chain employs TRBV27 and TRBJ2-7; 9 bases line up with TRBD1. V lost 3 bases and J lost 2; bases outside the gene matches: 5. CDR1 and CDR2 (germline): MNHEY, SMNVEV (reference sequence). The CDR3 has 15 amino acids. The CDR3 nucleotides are TGTGCCAGCAGTTTGCGGACAGGGGACACCTACGAGCAGTACTTC. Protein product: CASSLRTGDTYEQYF.

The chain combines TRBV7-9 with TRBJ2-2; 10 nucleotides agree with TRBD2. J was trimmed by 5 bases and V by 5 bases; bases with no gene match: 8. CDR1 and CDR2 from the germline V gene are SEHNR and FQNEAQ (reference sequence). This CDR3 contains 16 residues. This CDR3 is CASSPAKREGTGELFF. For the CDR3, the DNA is TGTGCCAGCAGCCCAGCGAAGCGGGAGGGGACCGGGGAGCTGTTTTTT. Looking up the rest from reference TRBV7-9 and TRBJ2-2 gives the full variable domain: DTGVSQNPRHKITKRGQNVTFRCDPISEHNRLYWYRQTLGQGPEFLTYFQNEAQLEKSRLLSDRFSAERPKGSFSTLEIQRTEQGDSAMYLCASSPAKREGTGELFFGEGSRLTVL.

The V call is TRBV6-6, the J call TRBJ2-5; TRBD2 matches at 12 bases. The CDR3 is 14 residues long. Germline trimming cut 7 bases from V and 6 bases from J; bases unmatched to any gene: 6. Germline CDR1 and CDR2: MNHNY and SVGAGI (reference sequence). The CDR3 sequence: CASTLAGGIKTQYF. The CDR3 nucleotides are TGTGCCAGCACCCTAGCGGGAGGGATAAAGACCCAGTACTTC.

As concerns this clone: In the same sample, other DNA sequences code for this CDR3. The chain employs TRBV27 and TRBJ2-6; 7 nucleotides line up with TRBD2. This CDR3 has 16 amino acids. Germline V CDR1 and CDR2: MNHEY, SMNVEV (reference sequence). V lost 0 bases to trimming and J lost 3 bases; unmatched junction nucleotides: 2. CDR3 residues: CASSLSAGVGANVLTF. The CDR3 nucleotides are TGTGCCAGCAGTTTATCGGCGGGGGTTGGGGCCAACGTCCTGACTTTC.

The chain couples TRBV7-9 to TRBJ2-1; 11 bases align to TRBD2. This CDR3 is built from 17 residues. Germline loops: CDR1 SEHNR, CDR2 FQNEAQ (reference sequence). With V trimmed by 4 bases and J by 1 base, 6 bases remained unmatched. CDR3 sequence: CASSSSGLAASYNEQFF. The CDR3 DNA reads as TGTGCCAGCAGCTCCTCGGGACTAGCGGCATCCTACAATGAGCAGTTCTTC.

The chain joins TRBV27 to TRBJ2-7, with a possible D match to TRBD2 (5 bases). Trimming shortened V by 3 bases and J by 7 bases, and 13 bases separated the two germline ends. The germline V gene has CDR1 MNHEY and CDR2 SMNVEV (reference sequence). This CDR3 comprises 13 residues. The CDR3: CASSFGVFGEQYF. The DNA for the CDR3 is TGTGCCAGCAGTTTCGGGGTGTTTGGGGAGCAGTACTTC.

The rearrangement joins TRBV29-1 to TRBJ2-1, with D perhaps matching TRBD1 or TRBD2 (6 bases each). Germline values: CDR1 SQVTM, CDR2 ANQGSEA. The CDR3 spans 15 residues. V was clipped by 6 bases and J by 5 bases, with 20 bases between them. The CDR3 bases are TGCAGCGTAGATAAGCAGGGGAGGTTGGACAATGAGCAGTTCTTC. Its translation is CSVDKQGRLDNEQFF.

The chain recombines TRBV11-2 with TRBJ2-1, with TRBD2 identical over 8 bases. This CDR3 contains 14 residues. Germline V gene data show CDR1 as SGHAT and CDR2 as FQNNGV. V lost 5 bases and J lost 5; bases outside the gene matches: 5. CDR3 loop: CASSGSGTNNEQFF. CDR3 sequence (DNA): TGTGCCAGCAGCGGTAGCGGGACGAACAATGAGCAGTTCTTC.

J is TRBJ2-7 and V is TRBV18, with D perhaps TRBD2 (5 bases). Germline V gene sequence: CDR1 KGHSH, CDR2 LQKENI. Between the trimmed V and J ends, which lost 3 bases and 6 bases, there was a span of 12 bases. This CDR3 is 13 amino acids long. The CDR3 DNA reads TGTGCCAGCTCACCGCCCCGGGCGGGCGAGCAGTACTTC. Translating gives CASSPPRAGEQYF.

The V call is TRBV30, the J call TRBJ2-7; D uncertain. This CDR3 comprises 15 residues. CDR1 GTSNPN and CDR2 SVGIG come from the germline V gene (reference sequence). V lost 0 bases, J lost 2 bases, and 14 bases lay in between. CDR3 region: CAWSVWGQRTYEQYF. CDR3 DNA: TGTGCCTGGAGTGTATGGGGTCAGAGGACCTACGAGCAGTACTTC.

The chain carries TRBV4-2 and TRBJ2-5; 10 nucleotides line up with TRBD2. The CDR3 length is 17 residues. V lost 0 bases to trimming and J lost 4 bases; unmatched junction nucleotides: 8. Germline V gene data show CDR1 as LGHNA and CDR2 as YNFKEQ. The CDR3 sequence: CASSQESGLAGAETQYF. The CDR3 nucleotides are TGTGCCAGCAGCCAAGAGTCAGGGCTAGCGGGAGCAGAGACCCAGTACTTC.

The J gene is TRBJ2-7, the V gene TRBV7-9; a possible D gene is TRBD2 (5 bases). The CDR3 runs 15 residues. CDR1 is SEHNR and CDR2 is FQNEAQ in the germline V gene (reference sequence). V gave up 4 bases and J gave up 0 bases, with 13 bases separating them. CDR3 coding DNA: TGTGCCAGCAGCTCCGTGGGGAGCGACTCCTACGAGCAGTACTTC. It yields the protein CASSSVGSDSYEQYF.

The CDR3 region is CASSESGQGIGFNYGYTF. DNA for the CDR3: TGCGCCAGCAGTGAGTCGGGACAGGGGATCGGCTTTAACTATGGCTACACCTTC. The chain recombines TRBV10-1 with TRBJ1-2, with 10 nucleotides matching TRBD1. The ends lost 0 bases at V and 1 base at J; junction bases unmatched: 8. This CDR3 region has 18 residues. Germline V gene sequence: CDR1 WNHNN, CDR2 SYGVQD (reference sequence).

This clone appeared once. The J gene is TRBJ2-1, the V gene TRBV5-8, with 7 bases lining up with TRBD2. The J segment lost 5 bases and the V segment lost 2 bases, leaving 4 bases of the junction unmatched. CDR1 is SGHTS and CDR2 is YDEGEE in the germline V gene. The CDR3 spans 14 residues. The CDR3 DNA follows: TGTGCCAGCAGCTTCCGCCTAGCGGACAATGAGCAGTTCTTC. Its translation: CASSFRLADNEQFF.

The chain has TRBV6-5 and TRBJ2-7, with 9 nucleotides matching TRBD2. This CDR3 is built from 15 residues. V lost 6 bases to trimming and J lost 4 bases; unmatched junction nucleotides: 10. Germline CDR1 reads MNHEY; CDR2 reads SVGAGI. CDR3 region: CASSLLAGRGYEQYF. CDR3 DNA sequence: TGTGCCAGCAGCCTTCTAGCGGGAAGGGGTTACGAGCAGTACTTC.

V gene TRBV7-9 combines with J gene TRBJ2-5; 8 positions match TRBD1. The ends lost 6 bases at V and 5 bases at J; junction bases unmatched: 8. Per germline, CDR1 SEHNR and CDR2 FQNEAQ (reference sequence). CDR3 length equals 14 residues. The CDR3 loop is CASSAGGVRETQYF. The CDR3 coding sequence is TGTGCCAGCAGTGCAGGGGGCGTGAGGGAGACCCAGTACTTC.